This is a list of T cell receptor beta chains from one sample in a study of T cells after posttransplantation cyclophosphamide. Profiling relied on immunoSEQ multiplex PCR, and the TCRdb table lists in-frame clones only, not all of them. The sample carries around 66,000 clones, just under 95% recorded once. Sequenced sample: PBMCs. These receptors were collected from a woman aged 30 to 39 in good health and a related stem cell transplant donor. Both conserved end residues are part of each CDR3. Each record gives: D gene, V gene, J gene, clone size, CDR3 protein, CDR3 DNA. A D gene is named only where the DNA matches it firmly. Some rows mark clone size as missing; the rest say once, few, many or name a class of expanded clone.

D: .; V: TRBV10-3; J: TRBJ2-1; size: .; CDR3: CASRGSLTLTDEQFF; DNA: TGTGCCTCGCGGGGCAGCCTGACACTAACCGATGAGCAGTTCTTC
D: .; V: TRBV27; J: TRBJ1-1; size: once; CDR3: CASSPIMGTEAFF; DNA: TGTGCCAGCAGTCCTATAATGGGAACTGAAGCTTTCTTT
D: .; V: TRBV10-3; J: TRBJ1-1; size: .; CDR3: CAPQGNNPPDEAFF; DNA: TGTGCCCCCCAAGGGAACAACCCGCCCGATGAAGCTTTCTTT
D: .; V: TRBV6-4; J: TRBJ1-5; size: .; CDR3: CASSETNVGPQHF; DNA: TGTGCCAGCAGTGAAACCAACGTGGGGCCCCAGCATTTT
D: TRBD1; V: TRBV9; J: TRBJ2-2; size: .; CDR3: CASSPQGAITGELFF; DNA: TGTGCCAGCAGCCCACAGGGGGCTATCACCGGGGAGCTGTTTTTT
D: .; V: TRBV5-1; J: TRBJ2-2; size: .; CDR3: CASSLPVGNTGELFF; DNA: TGCGCCAGCAGCCTCCCAGTCGGGAACACCGGGGAGCTGTTTTTT
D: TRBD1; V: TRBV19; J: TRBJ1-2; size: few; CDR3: CASSTGQGSYGYTF; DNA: TGTGCCAGTAGTACCGGACAGGGTTCCTATGGCTACACCTTC
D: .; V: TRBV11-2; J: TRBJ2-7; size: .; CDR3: CASSLVGGASSYEQYF; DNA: TGTGCCAGCAGCTTAGTAGGTGGGGCTAGCTCCTACGAGCAGTACTTC
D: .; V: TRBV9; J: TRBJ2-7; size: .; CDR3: CASSVEPSPLRKQYF; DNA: TGTGCCAGCAGCGTAGAACCGAGTCCCCTACGCAAGCAGTACTTC
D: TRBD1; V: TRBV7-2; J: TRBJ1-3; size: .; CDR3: CASSSPGQANTIYF; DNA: TGTGCCAGCAGCTCGCCGGGACAGGCTAACACCATATATTTT
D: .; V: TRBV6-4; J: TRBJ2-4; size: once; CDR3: CASSDGGENIQYF; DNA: TGTGCCAGCAGTGACGGGGGTGAAAACATTCAGTACTTC
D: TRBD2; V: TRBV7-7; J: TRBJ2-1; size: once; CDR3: CASSSGLANEQFF; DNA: TGTGCCAGCAGCTCTGGACTAGCCAATGAGCAGTTCTTC
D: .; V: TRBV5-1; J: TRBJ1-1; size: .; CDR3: CASSEGPRNTEAFF; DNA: TGCGCCAGCAGCGAGGGACCCAGGAACACTGAAGCTTTCTTT
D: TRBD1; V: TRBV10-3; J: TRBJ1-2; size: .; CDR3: CAISKTGGDGYTF; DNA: TGTGCCATCAGCAAGACAGGGGGCGATGGCTACACCTTC
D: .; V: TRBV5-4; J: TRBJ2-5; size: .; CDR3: CASNLRGRDQETQYF; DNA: TGTGCCAGCAACTTGAGGGGCAGGGACCAAGAGACCCAGTACTTC
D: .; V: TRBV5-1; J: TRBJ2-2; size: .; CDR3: CASSFGQRGLHTGELFF; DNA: TGCGCCAGCAGCTTTGGTCAGAGGGGGTTACACACCGGGGAGCTGTTTTTT
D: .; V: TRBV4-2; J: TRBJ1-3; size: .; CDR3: CASSIGRRSGNTIYF; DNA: TGTGCCAGCAGCATTGGACGCCGCTCTGGAAACACCATATATTTT
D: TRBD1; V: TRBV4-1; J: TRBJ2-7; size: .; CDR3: CASSHPPDRRRNEQYF; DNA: TGCGCCAGCAGCCACCCTCCGGACAGGAGAAGGAACGAGCAGTACTTC
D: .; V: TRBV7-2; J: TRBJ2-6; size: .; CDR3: CASSPLHIDGANVLTF; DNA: TGTGCCAGCAGCCCATTACACATTGATGGGGCCAACGTCCTGACTTTC
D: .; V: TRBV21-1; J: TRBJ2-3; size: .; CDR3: CASSKDRVTDTQYF; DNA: TGTGCCAGCAGCAAAGACAGGGTCACAGATACGCAGTATTTT
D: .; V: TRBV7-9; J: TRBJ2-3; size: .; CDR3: CAPGAASTDTQYF; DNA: TGTGCCCCCGGGGCGGCGAGCACAGATACGCAGTATTTT
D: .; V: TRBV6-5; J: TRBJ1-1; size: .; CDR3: CASRIGIWGGTEAFF; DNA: TGTGCCAGCAGGATCGGGATTTGGGGGGGCACTGAAGCTTTCTTT
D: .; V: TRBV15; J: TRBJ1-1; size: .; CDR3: CATSRDGDGLANTEAFF; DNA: TGTGCCACCAGCAGGGACGGGGACGGTCTGGCGAACACTGAAGCTTTCTTT
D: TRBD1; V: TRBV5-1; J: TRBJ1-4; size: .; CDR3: CASSLSSGTGAEKLFF; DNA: TGCGCCAGCAGCTTATCTTCCGGGACAGGGGCTGAAAAACTGTTTTTT
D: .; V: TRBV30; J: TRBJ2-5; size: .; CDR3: CAWSFTETQYF; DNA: TGTGCCTGGAGCTTTACGGAGACCCAGTACTTC
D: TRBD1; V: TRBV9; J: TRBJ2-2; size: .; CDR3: CASSARTGAMNTGELFF; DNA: TGTGCCAGCAGCGCGCGGACAGGGGCTATGAACACCGGGGAGCTGTTTTTT
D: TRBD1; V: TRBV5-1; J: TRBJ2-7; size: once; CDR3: CASSRGRDRVGEQYF; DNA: TGCGCCAGCAGCAGGGGCAGGGACAGGGTAGGCGAGCAGTACTTC
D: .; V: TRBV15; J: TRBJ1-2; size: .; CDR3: CATSRDFGNYGYTF; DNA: TGTGCCACCAGCAGAGATTTCGGGAACTATGGCTACACCTTC
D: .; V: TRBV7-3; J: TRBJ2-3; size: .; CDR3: CASSLSGTPDTQYF; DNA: TGTGCCAGCAGCTTATCCGGCACTCCAGATACGCAGTATTTT
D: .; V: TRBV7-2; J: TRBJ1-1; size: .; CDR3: CASSLGGGSTEAFF; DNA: TGTGCCAGCAGCTTAGGGGGGGGGTCCACTGAAGCTTTCTTT
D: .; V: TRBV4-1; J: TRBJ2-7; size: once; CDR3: CASSQEWVPEQYF; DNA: TGCGCCAGCAGCCAAGAATGGGTTCCCGAGCAGTACTTC
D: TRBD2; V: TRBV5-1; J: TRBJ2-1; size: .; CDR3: CASSLGLAGEHREQFF; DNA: TGCGCCAGCAGCTTGGGGCTAGCGGGGGAACATCGAGAGCAGTTCTTC
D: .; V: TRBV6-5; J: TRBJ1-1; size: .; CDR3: CASRPWGGWNTEAFF; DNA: TGTGCCAGCAGGCCCTGGGGGGGCTGGAACACTGAAGCTTTCTTT
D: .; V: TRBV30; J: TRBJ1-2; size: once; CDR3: CAWSSALFYGYTF; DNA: TGTGCCTGGAGTTCCGCTCTCTTCTATGGCTACACCTTC
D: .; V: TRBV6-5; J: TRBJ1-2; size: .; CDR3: CASSAVGEGYGYTF; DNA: TGTGCCAGCAGTGCCGTGGGGGAGGGCTATGGCTACACCTTC
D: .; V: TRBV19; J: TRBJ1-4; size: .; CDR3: CASQDTGRDEKLFF; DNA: TGTGCCAGTCAAGATACAGGGAGGGATGAAAAACTGTTTTTT
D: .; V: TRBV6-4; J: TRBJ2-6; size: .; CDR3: CASSDSSSGANVLTF; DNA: TGTGCCAGCAGTGACTCCAGCTCTGGGGCCAACGTCCTGACTTTC
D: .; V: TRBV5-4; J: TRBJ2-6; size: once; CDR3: CASSSPVVSGANVLTF; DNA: TGTGCCAGCAGCTCTCCCGTAGTCTCTGGGGCCAACGTCCTGACTTTC
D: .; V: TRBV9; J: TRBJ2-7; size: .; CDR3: CASSPGGAVYEQYF; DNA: TGTGCCAGCAGCCCAGGGGGGGCGGTCTACGAGCAGTACTTC
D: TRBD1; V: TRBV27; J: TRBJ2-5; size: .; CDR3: CASSLSRQGAWETQYF; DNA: TGTGCCAGCAGTTTATCGAGGCAGGGGGCATGGGAGACCCAGTACTTC